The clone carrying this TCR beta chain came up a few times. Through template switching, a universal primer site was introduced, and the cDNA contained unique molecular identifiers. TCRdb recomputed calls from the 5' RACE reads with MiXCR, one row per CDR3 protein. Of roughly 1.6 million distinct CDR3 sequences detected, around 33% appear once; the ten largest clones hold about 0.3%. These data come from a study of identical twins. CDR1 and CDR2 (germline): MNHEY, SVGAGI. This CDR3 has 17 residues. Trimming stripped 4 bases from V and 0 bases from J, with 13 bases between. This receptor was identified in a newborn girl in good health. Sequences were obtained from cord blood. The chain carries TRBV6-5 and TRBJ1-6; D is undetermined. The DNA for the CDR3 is TGTGCCAGCAGTTCCCGGGTTTTAGGCTCCTATAATTCACCCCTCCACTTT. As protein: CASSSRVLGSYNSPLHF.